The clone carrying this T cell receptor beta chain was seen many times. From about 400 ng of RNA, a library with molecular barcoded alpha/delta and beta/gamma adaptors was made. TCRdb redid the calling of the reads with MiXCR, one entry per CDR3 protein. This sample yields 57,000 or so distinct CDR3 sequences, of which roughly 19% are seen a single time; 11% to 15% belongs to the top ten. CDR1 and CDR2 (germline): MNHEY, SVGAGI. J lost 0 bases, V lost 1 base, and 6 bases had no gene match. CDR3 length: 16 residues. This record belongs to a study of read filtering for tumor transcriptome and immune sequencing. Study information: The cohort had over 16 men and 14 women aged about 45 to 90, mean about 72 years. Revised staging placed roughly 8 patients in R-ISS I, 15 to 20 in II, six or seven in III. Transcriptome libraries were built from DNase-treated RNA. Per sample, TCR-region reads ranged about 4 to 11 million by IR-seq, roughly 80 to 1273 by RNA-seq.

The sequence came from a donor at least 40 years old with multiple myeloma. The chain is built from TRBV6-5 and TRBJ2-7; 7 positions match TRBD1. Input material: a population of CD138-negative cells sorted from bone marrow. The CDR3 loop is CASSYLGRGSSYEQYF. The CDR3, as DNA: TGTGCCAGCAGTTACTTAGGCAGGGGGAGCTCCTACGAGCAGTACTTC.